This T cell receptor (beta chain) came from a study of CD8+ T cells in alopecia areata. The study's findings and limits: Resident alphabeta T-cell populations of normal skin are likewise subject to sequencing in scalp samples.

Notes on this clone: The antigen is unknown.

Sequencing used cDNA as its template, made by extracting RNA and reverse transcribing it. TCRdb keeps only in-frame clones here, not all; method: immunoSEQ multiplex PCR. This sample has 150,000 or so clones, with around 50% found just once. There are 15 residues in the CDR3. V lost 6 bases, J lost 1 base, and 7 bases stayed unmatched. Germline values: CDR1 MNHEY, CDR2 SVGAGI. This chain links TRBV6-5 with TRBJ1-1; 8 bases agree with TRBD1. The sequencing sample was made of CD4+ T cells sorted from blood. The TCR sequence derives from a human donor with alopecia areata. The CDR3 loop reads CASRRDRLGNTEAFF. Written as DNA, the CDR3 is TGTGCCAGCAGGAGGGACAGGCTGGGGAACACTGAAGCTTTCTTT.